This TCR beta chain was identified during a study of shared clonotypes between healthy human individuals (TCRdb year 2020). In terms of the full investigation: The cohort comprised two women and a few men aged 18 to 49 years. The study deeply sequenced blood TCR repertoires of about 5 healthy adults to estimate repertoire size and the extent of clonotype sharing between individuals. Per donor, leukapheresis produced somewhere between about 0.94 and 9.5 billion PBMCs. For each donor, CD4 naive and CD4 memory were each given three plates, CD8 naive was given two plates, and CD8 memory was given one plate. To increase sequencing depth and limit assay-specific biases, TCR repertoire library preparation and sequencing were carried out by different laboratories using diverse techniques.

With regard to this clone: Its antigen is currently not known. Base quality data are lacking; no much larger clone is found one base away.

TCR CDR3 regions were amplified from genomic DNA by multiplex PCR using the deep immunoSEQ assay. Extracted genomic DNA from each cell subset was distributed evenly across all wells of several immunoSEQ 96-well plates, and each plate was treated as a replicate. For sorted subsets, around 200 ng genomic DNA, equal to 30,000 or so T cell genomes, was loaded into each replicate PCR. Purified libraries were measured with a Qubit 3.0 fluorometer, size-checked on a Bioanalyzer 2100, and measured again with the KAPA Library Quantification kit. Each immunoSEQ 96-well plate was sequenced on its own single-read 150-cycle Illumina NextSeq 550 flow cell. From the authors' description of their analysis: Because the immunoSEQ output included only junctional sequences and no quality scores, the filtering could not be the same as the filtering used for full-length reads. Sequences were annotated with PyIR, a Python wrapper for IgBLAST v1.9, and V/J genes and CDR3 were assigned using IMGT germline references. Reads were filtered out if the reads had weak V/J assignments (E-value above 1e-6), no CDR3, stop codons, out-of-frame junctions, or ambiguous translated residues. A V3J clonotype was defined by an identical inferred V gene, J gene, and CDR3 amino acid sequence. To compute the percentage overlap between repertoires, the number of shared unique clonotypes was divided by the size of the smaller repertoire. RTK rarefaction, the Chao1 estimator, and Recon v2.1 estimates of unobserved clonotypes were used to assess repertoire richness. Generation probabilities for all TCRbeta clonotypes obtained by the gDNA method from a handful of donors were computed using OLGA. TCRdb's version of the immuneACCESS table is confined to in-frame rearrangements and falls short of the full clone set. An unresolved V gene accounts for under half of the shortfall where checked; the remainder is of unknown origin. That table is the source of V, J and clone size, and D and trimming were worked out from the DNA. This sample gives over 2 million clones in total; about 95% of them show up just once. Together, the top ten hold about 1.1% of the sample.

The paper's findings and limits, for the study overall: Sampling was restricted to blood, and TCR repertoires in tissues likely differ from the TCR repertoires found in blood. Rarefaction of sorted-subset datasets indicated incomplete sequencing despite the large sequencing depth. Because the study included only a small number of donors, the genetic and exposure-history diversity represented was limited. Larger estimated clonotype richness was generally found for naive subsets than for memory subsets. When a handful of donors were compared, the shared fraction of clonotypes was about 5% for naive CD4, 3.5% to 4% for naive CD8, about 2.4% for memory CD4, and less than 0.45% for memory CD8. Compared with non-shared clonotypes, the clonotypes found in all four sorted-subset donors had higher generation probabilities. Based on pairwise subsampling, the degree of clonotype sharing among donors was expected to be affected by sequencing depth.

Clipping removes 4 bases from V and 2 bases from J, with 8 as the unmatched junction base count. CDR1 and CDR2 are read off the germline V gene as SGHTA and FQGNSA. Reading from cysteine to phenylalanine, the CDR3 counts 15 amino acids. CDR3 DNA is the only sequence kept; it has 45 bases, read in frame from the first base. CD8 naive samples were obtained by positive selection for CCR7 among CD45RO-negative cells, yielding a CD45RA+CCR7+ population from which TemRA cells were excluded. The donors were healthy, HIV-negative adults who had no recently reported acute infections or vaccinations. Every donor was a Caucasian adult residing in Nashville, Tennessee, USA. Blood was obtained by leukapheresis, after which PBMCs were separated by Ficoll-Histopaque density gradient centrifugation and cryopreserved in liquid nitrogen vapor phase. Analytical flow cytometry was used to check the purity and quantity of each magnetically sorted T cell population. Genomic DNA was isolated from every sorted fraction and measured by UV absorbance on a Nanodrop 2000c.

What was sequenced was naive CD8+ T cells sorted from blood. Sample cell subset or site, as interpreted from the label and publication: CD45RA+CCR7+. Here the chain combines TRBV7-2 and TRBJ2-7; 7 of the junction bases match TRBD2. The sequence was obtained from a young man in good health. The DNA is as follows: TGTGCCAGCAGCTCCCGGGGAGGGCCCCCCTACGAGCAGTACTTC. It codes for CASSSRGGPPYEQYF.